Shown below are 11 T cell receptor beta chains from a single sample sequenced in a study of tumor and adjacent non-tumor tissue in lung cancer. No cell sorting was done before RNA was extracted from the tissue. The library came from three nested PCR rounds adapted from ARM-PCR protocols. TCRdb reprocessed the multiplex PCR reads with MiXCR, giving one entry per CDR3 protein. The data show about 80,000 distinct CDR3 sequences, roughly 76% seen once. Input material: lung tumor tissue. Receptors originate from a woman aged 50 to 65 with non-small cell lung cancer.

Points on this clonotype: Its ends do not fully match the called genes, so a read error is possible. The V call is TRBV20-1, the J call TRBJ2-7; D may match TRBD1 or TRBD2 (5 bases each). Germline assignment: CDR1 DFQATT and CDR2 SNEGSKA (reference sequence). The CDR3 runs to 15 residues. The CDR3 sequence is CTTRGLRDASPEQYF. CDR3 nucleotide sequence: TGCACTACTAGAGGTCTCCGGGACGCTTCCCCCGAGCAATACTTC.

Note on this clonotype: Possible read error: a much larger clone is one base away. The conserved phenylalanine or tryptophan normally closing the CDR3 is absent here, so this likely arose from a read error. The DNA is left out, because the CDR3 cannot be placed on it with certainty; the CDR3 is given as TCRdb lists it. This sequence joins TRBV6-5 and TRBJ2-7; TRBD2, as called in the table, went unchecked against the DNA. The CDR3 is 17 residues long, ends included. Germline-derived CDR1 and CDR2 are MNHEY and SVGAGI. The CDR3 spells CASSSATGTSGSRLHYS.

As regards this clonotype: A read error may account for a junction end that differs from germline. The chain has TRBV6-1 and TRBJ2-4, with a weak D call TRBD2 (7 bases). This CDR3 is built from 15 residues. Germline V gene sequence: CDR1 MNHNS, CDR2 SASEGT. The CDR3 DNA reads as TGTGCCAGCAGTTCGAGTACAGGGAGGGGAAACATTCAGCACTTC. This gives the protein CASSSSTGRGNIQHF.

The chain joins TRBV11-2 to TRBJ2-7, with D tentatively TRBD1 (6 bases). The V and J ends lost 5 bases and 5 bases respectively, with 19 bases between them. CDR3 size: 15 residues. Germline CDR1 and CDR2: SGHAT and FQNNGV. The CDR3 region has the DNA TGTGCCAGCAGCCCCCCGGGACATCCATACAACGAGCAGTACTTC. This gives the protein CASSPPGHPYNEQYF.

Turning to this clonotype: At one end, the junction sequence differs from germline, possibly due to a read error. V is TRBV6-5 and J is TRBJ2-2, with a tentative D call TRBD2 (6 bases). The CDR3 is 15 residues long. Looked up from germline, CDR1 is MNHEY and CDR2 is SVGAGI. Written as DNA, the CDR3 is TGTGCCAGCTCCGGAATAGCGGAAAACACAGGGGAGCTGTTTTTT. It codes for CASSGIAENTGELFF.

The chain carries TRBV11-2 and TRBJ2-1; D may be TRBD2 (6 bases). V was cut by 5 bases and J by 8 bases, with 13 bases left in between. CDR1 is SGHAT and CDR2 is FQNNGV in the germline V gene. This CDR3 is built from 13 residues. This CDR3 is CASSVPRGDEQFF. Written as DNA, the CDR3 is TGTGCCAGCAGCGTGCCGCGGGGCGATGAGCAGTTCTTC.

Of note for this clonotype: The junction does not match germline at one end; this may be a read error. The chain carries TRBV20-1 and TRBJ1-2, with TRBD1 as a possible D gene (5 bases). CDR3 length equals 14 residues. Germline loops: CDR1 DFQATT, CDR2 SNEGSKA (reference sequence). The CDR3 sequence: CSALPGGGGYGYSF. The DNA of the CDR3 is TGCAGTGCTCTGCCGGGGGGAGGAGGGTATGGCTACAGCTTC.

A remark on this clonotype: An end of the junction differs from the germline gene, which may be a read error. The chain uses TRBV11-2 and TRBJ2-2, with D hard to call. CDR3 length: 15 amino acids. The V gene's germline CDR1 is SGHAT and CDR2 FQNNGV. CDR3: CANSLEVAVMRELFF. CDR3 in DNA: TGTGCCAACAGCTTAGAGGTGGCAGTCATGAGGGAGCTGTTTTTT.

This rearrangement joins TRBV29-1 to TRBJ2-3; D possibly uses TRBD1 or TRBD2 (5 bases each). The length of the CDR3 is 13 residues. Germline loops: CDR1 SQVTM, CDR2 ANQGSEA. CDR3 sequence (DNA): TGCAGTTCAGCCAGCAGGGACCTCTATACGCAGTATTTT. Its translation is CSSASRDLYTQYF.

For this clonotype: This likely comes from a read error, as the CDR3 has no conserved phenylalanine or tryptophan at its end. This chain uses TRBV4-2 with TRBJ2-2; D call uncertain. Germline lookup yields CDR1 LGHNA and CDR2 YNFKEQ. The CDR3 is made up of 16 amino acids. CDR3 DNA sequence: TGTGCCAGCAGCCAAGAATGGACCGAGAACTCCGGGGAGCTGTTTTAT. It specifies CASSQEWTENSGELFY.

This clonotype was counted a single time. The chain carries TRBV6-2 or TRBV6-3 and TRBJ2-7; weak D call: TRBD2 (6 bases). Germline V CDR1 and CDR2: MNHEY, SVGEGT. The CDR3 extends over 14 amino acids. The CDR3 spells CASTMAGNRREEYV. Written as DNA, the CDR3 is TGTGCCAGCACTATGGCGGGAAATAGGCGCGAGGAGTACGTC.